Following are 10 T cell receptor beta chains from one sample sequenced in a study of HIV-infected patients and healthy controls. cDNA was made from around 0.45 ug RNA using alpha and beta constant primers. Alpha and beta chain libraries were made separately by chain-specific third strand synthesis with multiplexing indices. TCRdb fed the 5' RACE reads into MiXCR, producing one record per CDR3 protein. The sample consists of hundreds of distinct CDR3 sequences, about two thirds of them appearing once. Roughly three months, about 14 weeks, into antiretroviral therapy, follow-up blood was collected. All unsorted peripheral T cells were captured because whole blood was used without fractionation. Sequencing used blood, obtained during antiretroviral therapy. These receptors all come from an adult with HIV infection.

Note on this clonotype: This beta chain lies outside the target of a library built for alpha chains; its clone size means little. This chain joins TRBV5-1 and TRBJ1-1; no clear D gene. Trimming left V 4 bases short and J 3 bases short, with 16 bases between. Germline V lookup: CDR1 SGHRS, CDR2 YFSETQ. The CDR3 length is 15 residues. The CDR3 loop reads CASSQQDLGDTEAFF. The CDR3 DNA is TGCGCCAGCAGCCAACAAGATCTTGGGGACACTGAAGCTTTCTTT.

This clonotype was seen a few times. For a library built for alpha chains, this beta chain is a stray read; little rests on its size. The V call is TRBV10-2, the J call TRBJ2-1; D may correspond to TRBD1 or TRBD2 (5 bases each). The length of the CDR3 is 14 residues. Trimming took off 7 bases at V and 1 base at J, with 11 bases between the two ends. CDR1 is WSHSY, CDR2 SAAADI, per germline. CDR3 in DNA: TGCGCCAGCATAGAGGGGTGGTCCTACAATGAGCAGTTCTTC. It specifies CASIEGWSYNEQFF.

For this clonotype: This beta chain is a stray sequence in a library constructed for alpha chains; its clone size is not meaningful. This chain links TRBV28 with TRBJ1-5, with D perhaps matching TRBD1 (5 bases). CDR1 and CDR2 (germline): MDHEN, SYDVKM. V lost 7 bases to trimming and J lost 2 bases, with 18 bases between them. This CDR3 spans 16 amino acids. Here the CDR3 DNA reads TGTGCCAGCATCTTTGAGGGGCTAGGGCGCAATCAGCCCCAGCATTTT. Its protein is CASIFEGLGRNQPQHF.

Only a few counts were recorded for this clonotype. This beta chain is an unintended read in a library built for alpha chains; its size means little. J is TRBJ2-1 and V is TRBV5-5; D is unclear. The CDR3 contains 14 residues. Germline V lookup: CDR1 SGHKS, CDR2 YYEKEE (reference sequence). Trimming took 0 bases from V and 6 from J, leaving 10 bases between them. The CDR3 sequence: CASSLEAGSNEQFF. CDR3 bases: TGTGCCAGCAGCTTGGAGGCAGGATCCAATGAGCAGTTCTTC.

This clonotype was seen more than once but under ten times. This beta chain is a stray read from a library made for alpha chains; its abundance is not meaningful. The chain employs TRBV9 and TRBJ1-2; D call uncertain. CDR1 and CDR2 from the germline V gene are SGDLS and YYNGEE. Trimming pared 6 bases from V and 0 bases from J, leaving 9 bases between. This CDR3 is 13 amino acids long. As DNA, the CDR3 is TGTGCCAGCACCGGGCCAGCTAACTATGGCTACACCTTC. Translating it yields CASTGPANYGYTF.

This clonotype was seen only a few times. This beta chain lies outside the target of a library built for alpha chains; its clone size means little. The rearrangement joins TRBV6-6 to TRBJ1-5, with D perhaps TRBD1 (6 bases). Trimming cost V 4 bases and J 7 bases, with 11 bases left between them. The CDR3 totals 13 residues. In germline, CDR1 is MNHNY, CDR2 SVGAGI (reference sequence). This chain's CDR3 is CASSSGAIQPQHF. For the CDR3, the DNA is TGTGCCAGCAGTTCAGGGGCGATACAGCCCCAGCATTTT.

A note on this clonotype: Because this beta chain is a stray read in a library intended to capture alpha chains, its abundance should not be given much weight. The chain combines TRBV28 with TRBJ2-3; D unresolved. Germline V CDR1 and CDR2: MDHEN, SYDVKM. Trimming stripped 3 bases from V and 0 bases from J, with 7 bases between. CDR3 size: 14 residues. In DNA, the CDR3 is TGTGCCAGCAGTTTGGTAAAAAGCACAGATACGCAGTATTTT. It encodes CASSLVKSTDTQYF.

This clonotype was seen a few times. The library was prepared for alpha chains; this beta chain is a stray read, so its frequency means little. The chain combines TRBV28 with TRBJ2-7; no clear D gene. CDR1 and CDR2 from the germline V gene are MDHEN and SYDVKM. This CDR3 has 15 residues. Trimming stripped 3 bases from V and 0 bases from J, with 12 bases between. The CDR3 sequence is CASSFENSPSYEQYF. DNA for the CDR3: TGTGCCAGCAGTTTTGAGAACAGCCCCTCCTACGAGCAGTACTTC. Looking up the rest from reference TRBV28 and TRBJ2-7 gives the full variable domain: DVKVTQSSRYLVKRTGEKVFLECVQDMDHENMFWYRQDPGLGLRLIYFSYDVKMKEKGDIPEGYSVSREKKERFSLILESASTNQTSMYLCASSFENSPSYEQYFGPGTRLTVT.

This clonotype was counted between two and nine times. The library was designed around alpha chains, so this beta chain is a stray read whose abundance carries little weight. The chain couples TRBV12-3 or TRBV12-4 to TRBJ2-7, with 10 bases aligning to TRBD1. The CDR3 contains 14 residues. The junction had 3 bases not matched to a gene; V was cut back by 3 bases and J by 4 bases. The CDR3 protein is CASSFQGQGYEQYF. The CDR3 bases are TGTGCCAGCAGTTTTCAGGGACAGGGGTACGAGCAGTACTTC.

About this clonotype itself: A library made for alpha chains picked up this beta chain off target, so its size means little. V usage is TRBV29-1 and J usage is TRBJ2-3, with 10 bases fitting TRBD2. The CDR3 sequence is 14 residues long. J gave up 5 bases and V 7 bases, and 9 bases lay outside the gene matches. Germline V gene lookup returns CDR1 SQVTM and CDR2 ANQGSEA. This chain's CDR3 is CSARLLAGRDTQYF. DNA of the CDR3: TGCAGCGCCCGTCTACTAGCGGGACGAGATACGCAGTATTTT.